The rows below give T cell receptor beta chains drawn from one sample of a study of CD8 T cells in Susac syndrome. TCRdb reprocessed the immunoSEQ multiplex PCR reads via MiXCR and lists one record per CDR3 protein. Among some 100,000 distinct CDR3 sequences listed, 85% to 95% were seen once. The sequencing input was CD4+ T cells from PBMCs. These receptor sequences come from a human donor in good health. Both conserved end residues are part of each CDR3. Each record gives: V gene, CDR3 protein.

>TRBV19
CASSTRQGTEAFF
>TRBV6-2/TRBV6-3
CASSLGLTGELFF
>TRBV5-4
CASSFDRGYTEAFF
>TRBV7-9
CASSGDGYGYTF
>TRBV7-2
CASSLTRDRGPYEQYF
>TRBV25-1
CASSVPGQHAANYGYTF
>TRBV9
CASSEGGNGHEQYF
>TRBV29-1
CSVRSPGGRALDEQFF
>TRBV13
CASSAALWNTIYF
>TRBV20-1
CSAREATGAGGGQYF
>TRBV5-1
CASSRTGVTATNEKLFF
>TRBV7-9
CASSPQGADQPQHF
>TRBV7-2
CASSAPTPGTDTQYF
>TRBV20-1
CSAPPQTAGSYGYTF
>TRBV6-5
CASSRLAEEYTQYF
>TRBV10-2
CASSESSRVGANVLTF
>TRBV12-5
CASGSGTGDTGELFF
>TRBV20-1
CSARQDRGNTF
>TRBV13
CASSPRQAGLASF
>TRBV7-9
CASSTHTGGSYEQYF
>TRBV7-2
CASSFRVTGELFF
>TRBV27
CASSLSANQPQHF
>TRBV20-1
CSATYGTGGKYF
>TRBV4-3
CASSQQRGSYEQYF
>TRBV20-1
CSAPATGIAKNIQYF
>TRBV20-1
CSGTGITSYEQYF
>TRBV5-6
CASSFTGTPYYTF
>TRBV7-2
CASSLTRLEQFF
>TRBV7-2
CASSRWGGTSDNEQFF
>TRBV5-5
CASRGGQGGYEQYF
>TRBV7-8
CASSLRQGVGLTEAFF
>TRBV25-1
CASSSPSGDAGELFF
>TRBV6-1
CASGGQFPYEQYF
>TRBV9
CASSETGGTSYEQYF
>TRBV6-2/TRBV6-3
CASRTNVRGETQYF
>TRBV7-8
CASSPRGTGGTDTQYF
>TRBV7-9
CASSTHQQGNTIYF
>TRBV5-6
CASSWRRGYAYEQYF
>TRBV7-9
CASSLLIGTRLYGYTF
>TRBV7-8
CASSLGRTVGVNSPLHF
>TRBV5-6
CASSLVGAGEQFF
>TRBV20-1
CSARDPTEGDRPYEQYF
>TRBV5-1
CASREQLNTEAFF
>TRBV5-1
CASSVAGGPSYEQYF
>TRBV29-1
CSVETGELFF
>TRBV6-2/TRBV6-3
CASNPPGIYEQYF
>TRBV14
CASSQGSGMSRETQYF
>TRBV7-6
CASNTGVSETQYF
>TRBV20-1
CSADRDNNLNEQFF
>TRBV28
CASVMGGRTEAFF
>TRBV29-1
CSVERDQEGYTF
>TRBV29-1
CSVESGGGPGELFF
>TRBV7-2
CASSQGSGRTAGELFF
>TRBV7-9
CASSSVRELFF
>TRBV7-2
CASSLGHRISNQPQHF